This T cell receptor beta chain was profiled in a study of blood T cell repertoires in COVID-19 (dated by TCRdb to 2019 to 2021). Regarding the complete study: Collaborator samples came from the United States, Italy and Spain and covered acute and convalescent phases of COVID-19. Where HLA class I and class II types were available, the types were taken from metadata supplied by the sample provider, not from assay-based typing. The prospective study material was composed of cDNA or gDNA derived from T cells, B-cell-depleted T cells, or PBMCs. The samples were drawn from two sources: the first 160 participants of the ongoing ImmuneRACE study, and 1,000 to 1,500 subjects contributed by 6 global collaborators. Nearly every sample came with metadata listing a de-identified subject ID, COVID-19 status, age in years and sex. The repertoires were released in a freely available public database meant as a resource for research on the immune response to SARS-CoV-2. The dataset comprised deeply sampled blood TCRbeta repertoires from subjects exposed to, actively infected with, or recovered from COVID-19.

As to this clone: Its antigen is not yet known. No base quality values were provided; no much bigger clone lies one nucleotide off.

The immunoSEQ Assay, a bias-controlled multiplex PCR, was used to amplify TCRbeta CDR3 regions from genomic DNA. The study's processing was this. Nucleated cell counts per sample were estimated from amplification of reference gene primers within the assay. Sequence reads were collapsed and filtered to measure the absolute abundance of every unique TCRbeta CDR3 rearrangement. Productive Simpson clonality was computed per sample as the square root of Simpson's diversity index over productive rearrangements. The immuneACCESS repertoire file appears here via TCRdb, limited to in-frame rearrangements. These files lack a portion of the clones; in checked studies, under half of the deficit traces to unresolved V genes, and the cause of the others is not known. V and J calls and clone size follow that table, whereas D and trimming were derived from the DNA. Recorded for this sample are about 300,000 clones; approximately 84% of them occurred a single time. The ten largest account for 4% to 5% of the sample.

Participants in the prospective study were aged about 18 to 95 years, lived in 20 to 25 United States geographic areas, and enrolled through a virtual design. In the prospective study, cohorts were assigned on the basis of participant-reported clinical history obtained from a screening survey and a study questionnaire. Recovered participants in ImmuneRACE Cohort 3 were defined as having two consecutive negative NP/OP PCR tests, clearance from a healthcare professional, or resolution of symptoms. In the prospective study, whole blood, serum and a nasopharyngeal or oropharyngeal swab were collected from each participant by mobile phlebotomists. Prospective study participants could optionally give additional blood draws and questionnaires over a roughly two-month period. Before DNA extraction, prospective study blood samples were shipped either frozen or at room temperature. Results the study describes overall, beyond this receptor: The quantity of clinical and demographic metadata differed by source and by participant and was supplied without curation.

The CDR3 has 16 amino acids, counting the end cysteine and phenylalanine. Left in the record is the CDR3 DNA by itself, 48 bases read in frame from the first base. Based on the germline V gene (reference sequence), the CDR1 and CDR2 sequences are SEHNR and FQNEAQ. V sheds 1 base and J sheds 7 bases, leaving 16 bases between their ends. Sequencing input: PBMCs or T cells enriched from blood (not recorded which). The TCR comes from a young man who had recovered from COVID-19. The chain is assembled from TRBV7-9 and TRBJ1-4; D gene: possibly TRBD1, on 6 matching bases. The CDR3: CASSLVFSGAGEKLFF. The nucleotide sequence reads TGTGCCAGCAGCTTAGTTTTTTCAGGGGCGGGTGAAAAACTGTTTTTT.